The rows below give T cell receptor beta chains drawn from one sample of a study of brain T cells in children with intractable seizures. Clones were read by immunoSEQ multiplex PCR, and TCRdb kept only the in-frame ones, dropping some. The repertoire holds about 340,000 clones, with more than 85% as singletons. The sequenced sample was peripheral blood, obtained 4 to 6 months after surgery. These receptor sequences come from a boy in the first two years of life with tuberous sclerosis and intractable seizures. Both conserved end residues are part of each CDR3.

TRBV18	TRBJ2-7	CASSPGQGFSYEQYF
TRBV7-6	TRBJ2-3	CASSLSRGGGTDTQYF
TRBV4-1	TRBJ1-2	CASSPEKANYGYTF
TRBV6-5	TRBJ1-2	CAAGELPYGYTF
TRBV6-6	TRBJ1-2	CASSYAGDGYTF
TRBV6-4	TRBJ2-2	CASSAHGGDTGELFF
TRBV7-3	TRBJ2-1	CASSLLGGGNEQFF
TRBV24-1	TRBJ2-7	CATSESRSVNSYEQYF
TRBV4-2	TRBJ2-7	CASSQGRLLATRPSYEQYF
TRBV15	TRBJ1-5	CATSRAPTGTGGRGSNQPQHF
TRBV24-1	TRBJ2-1	CATSDFSPSGRGPWEQFF
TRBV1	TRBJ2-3	CTSSQEASGGPSTDTQYF
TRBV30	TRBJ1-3	CAWSLGGPYSGNTIYF
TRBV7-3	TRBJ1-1	CASSLTGTTEAFF
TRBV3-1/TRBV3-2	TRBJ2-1	CASSQGTSGNFYNEQFF
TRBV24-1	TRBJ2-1	CATSDPNTRLAGYNEQFF
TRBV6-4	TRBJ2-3	CASSDTNGVTQYF
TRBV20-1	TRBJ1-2	CSASYEEPYGYTF
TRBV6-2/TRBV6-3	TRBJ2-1	CASSYSSRLAFSSYNEQFF
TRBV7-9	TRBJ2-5	CASSPQILEETQYF
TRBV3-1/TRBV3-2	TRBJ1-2	CASSQVKGYGYTF
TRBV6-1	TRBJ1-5	CASSDRDQPQHF
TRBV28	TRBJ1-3	CASSLVLGGGLSGNTIYF
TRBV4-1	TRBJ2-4	CASSRGLGAKNIQYF
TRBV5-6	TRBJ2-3	CASSFMATGTDTQYF
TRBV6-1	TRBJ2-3	CASSEHRGYQDTQYF
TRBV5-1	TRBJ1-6	CASGFSGLGSPLHF
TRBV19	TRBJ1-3	CASSISTGAGNTIYF
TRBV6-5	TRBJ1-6	CASSYLDSRNSPLHF
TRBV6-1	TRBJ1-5	CASSGLTGTGGQPQHF
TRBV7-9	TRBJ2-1	CASSRDRGRNEQFF
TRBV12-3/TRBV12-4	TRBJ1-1	CASSLQGLPEAFF
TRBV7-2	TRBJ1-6	CASSLVSQGSPLHF
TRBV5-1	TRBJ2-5	CASSQLRTSGGKETQYF
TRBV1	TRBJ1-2	CTSSHFRGAGDGYTF
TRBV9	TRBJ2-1	CASSGPGLAVGNEQFF
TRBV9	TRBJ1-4	CASSAIRGTGGKTEKLFF
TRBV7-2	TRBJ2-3	CASSLVSFLSGRSTDTQYF
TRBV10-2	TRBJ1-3	CASSRGFSGNTIYF
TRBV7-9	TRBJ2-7	CASRTFDEQYF
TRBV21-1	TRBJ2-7	CASSKASGSSYEQYF
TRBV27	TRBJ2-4	CASSCDRTGQTLAKNIQYF